The entry that follows covers one T cell receptor beta chain sequence. This sample is part of a study of blood T cell repertoires in COVID-19. About the research overall: Acute and convalescent COVID-19 specimens originated in the United States, Italy and Spain. Sample material is recorded as cDNA or gDNA derived from T cells, B-cell-depleted T cells, or PBMCs.

As processed by the authors: Scientists estimated how many nucleated cells there were by amplifying reference gene primers. Using immunoSEQ multiplex PCR, the repertoire was profiled, and TCRdb retains in-frame clones only, with some absent. V and J calls and clone size are copied from that table; D and trimming were computed from the DNA. The sample lists some 200,000 clones; around 82% were seen once. Germline values: CDR1 LNHDA, CDR2 SQIVND (reference sequence). After removal of 7 bases from V and 2 bases from J, the junction contained 5 bases not matched to a gene. This CDR3 contains 15 residues.

The sequenced material came from peripheral blood. The TCR originated in a human donor in a cohort sampled during active COVID-19. The rearrangement links TRBV19 to TRBJ2-1; TRBD2 agrees at 10 bases. The CDR3, as DNA: TGTGCCAGTACCCACACTAGCGGGGCCTACAATGAGCAGTTCTTC. Protein: CASTHTSGAYNEQFF.